The rows below give T cell receptor beta chains drawn from one sample of a study of radiation and T cells in renal cell carcinoma. The assay was immunoSEQ multiplex PCR, and TCRdb's table has in-frame clones only and misses some. The table has 150,000 or so clones, roughly 90% seen once. Here the sequenced sample was blood, taken from a patient whose treatment included radiotherapy and nephrectomy. The receptors stem from a woman aged 45 to 65 with renal cell carcinoma. CDR3s include the opening cysteine and the closing phenylalanine or tryptophan. D genes are given only for firm matches. A clone size is listed for some rows: how often the clone was seen (once, few, many), or a class if it is expanded.

>TRBJ2-3|TRBV9|NA|TRBD2
TGTGCCAGCAGCGTAACGAGCGGGGGATCAGATACGCAGTATTTT
CASSVTSGGSDTQYF
>TRBJ1-2|TRBV19|once|NA
TGTGCCAGTTACGATAACTATGGCTACACCTTC
CASYDNYGYTF
>TRBJ2-5|TRBV6-6|NA|TRBD2
TGTGCCAGCATACCTAGCGGGGGGGTGAGGGAGACCCAGTACTTC
CASIPSGGVRETQYF
>TRBJ2-2|TRBV7-7|few|NA
TGTGGGACGGTGTCGAACACCGGGGAGCTGTTTTTT
CGTVSNTGELFF
>TRBJ1-6|TRBV12-5|NA|NA
TGTGCTAGTGGTTTGGGAGAGGGGAGAAATTCACCCCTCCACTTT
CASGLGEGRNSPLHF
>TRBJ1-5|TRBV4-1|NA|NA
TGCGCCAGCAGCCGGGACACCCGATCTAATCAGCCCCAGCATTTT
CASSRDTRSNQPQHF
>TRBJ1-6|TRBV18|NA|NA
TGTGCCAGCTCACTCGGACTGAATTCACCCCTCCACTTT
CASSLGLNSPLHF
>TRBJ1-1|TRBV30|NA|NA
TGTGCCTGGACCTTGACGGAGAACACTGAAGCTTTCTTT
CAWTLTENTEAFF
>TRBJ2-1|TRBV5-4|once|NA
TGTGCCAGCAGCTCAATGACGGGGGTCGCTAACAATGAGCAGTTCTTC
CASSSMTGVANNEQFF
>TRBJ1-2|TRBV7-9|NA|TRBD1
TGTGCCAGCAGCTACCGGGACAGCGCTAACTATGGCTACACCTTC
CASSYRDSANYGYTF
>TRBJ1-3|TRBV9|once|NA
TGTGCCAGCAGCGTACTTTCTGGAGGGGACTCTGGAAACACCATATATTTT
CASSVLSGGDSGNTIYF
>TRBJ1-4|TRBV4-1|NA|NA
TGCGCCAGCAGCCAAACAGGGACAACTAATGAAAAACTGTTTTTT
CASSQTGTTNEKLFF
>TRBJ2-5|TRBV2|NA|NA
TGTGCCAGTAAACTACAAGAGACCCAGTACTTC
CASKLQETQYF
>TRBJ1-3|TRBV6-5|NA|TRBD1
TGTGCCAGCAGGGCTTCAGGGGGCCGAAACACCATATATTTT
CASRASGGRNTIYF
>TRBJ1-6|TRBV19|NA|NA
TGTGCCAGTAGTATCTGGGCCACCTCTTCACCCCTCCACTTT
CASSIWATSSPLHF
>TRBJ1-1|TRBV18|NA|NA
TGTGCCAGCTCACCTGGCAGGGTTGAAGCTTTCTTT
CASSPGRVEAFF
>TRBJ2-5|TRBV7-9|few|TRBD2
TGTGCCAGCAGCTTAAGCGGGGGTGCGGAGACCCAGTACTTC
CASSLSGGAETQYF
>TRBJ2-5|TRBV4-1|NA|NA
TGCGCCAGCAGCCAGCTCCTCCGGGCCCCTTTGATGCAAGAGACCCAGTACTTC
CASSQLLRAPLMQETQYF
>TRBJ1-2|TRBV4-1|NA|NA
TGCGCCAGCAGCCCGGAGGGGAACTATGGCTACACCTTC
CASSPEGNYGYTF
>TRBJ1-5|TRBV28|few|NA
TGTGCCAGCAGTTTATGGGATCTGGGTCAGCCCCAGCATTTT
CASSLWDLGQPQHF
>TRBJ2-5|TRBV11-2|NA|TRBD1
TGTGCCAGCACCCTTGACAGGGCCACGGAGACCCAGTACTTC
CASTLDRATETQYF
>TRBJ1-3|TRBV28|few|NA
TGTGCCAGCAGTCCGTTGTCCGGAAACACCATATATTTT
CASSPLSGNTIYF
>TRBJ2-7|TRBV5-6|NA|NA
TGTGCCAGCAGCTTGGGCCCAGGCTCCCTCTACGAGCAGTACTTC
CASSLGPGSLYEQYF
>TRBJ1-3|TRBV9|NA|NA
TGTGCCAGCAGCGTAGATTGGGACACCAGCTCTGGAAACACCATATATTTT
CASSVDWDTSSGNTIYF
>TRBJ2-3|TRBV5-4|NA|NA
TGTGCCTCGTTTTCGGGGTCGGGCACAGATACGCAGTATTTT
CASFSGSGTDTQYF
>TRBJ1-5|TRBV19|NA|NA
TGTGCCAGTAGCTCTACAGGGCTAGGCAATCAGCCCCAGCATTTT
CASSSTGLGNQPQHF